A selection of T cell receptor beta chains follows, all from one sample in a study of blood T cell repertoires in COVID-19. Assay used: immunoSEQ multiplex PCR; TCRdb lists only in-frame clones, some missing. The data show under 150,000 clones, around nine tenths seen once. Sequences were obtained from peripheral blood. These receptors were collected from a man aged 50-59 years with active COVID-19. The CDR3 runs from the conserved cysteine through the conserved F or W. A D gene is named only where the DNA matches it firmly. Only some rows state a clone size, as once, few, many or a class for expanded clones.

abundance: .; j_gene: TRBJ2-1; v_gene: TRBV7-2; d_gene: .; CDR3nt: TGTGCCAGCAAACGCCACTCAAGCGGCCTGGGGAATGAGCAGTTCTTC; CDR3aa: CASKRHSSGLGNEQFF
abundance: .; j_gene: TRBJ1-6; v_gene: TRBV19; d_gene: .; CDR3nt: TGTGCCAGTAGGGGGCCGGGAGATAATTCACCCCTCCACTTT; CDR3aa: CASRGPGDNSPLHF
abundance: once; j_gene: TRBJ2-2; v_gene: TRBV4-1; d_gene: .; CDR3nt: TGCGCCAGCAGCCAGGCCCCAGGCAGGGAGCTGTTTTTT; CDR3aa: CASSQAPGRELFF
abundance: few; j_gene: TRBJ1-1; v_gene: TRBV19; d_gene: .; CDR3nt: TGTGCCAGTAGTAAGGCCCACAGGAACACTGAAGCTTTCTTT; CDR3aa: CASSKAHRNTEAFF
abundance: .; j_gene: TRBJ1-1; v_gene: TRBV5-6; d_gene: .; CDR3nt: TGTGCCAGCAGCTTGGACAGCCTGAACACTGAAGCTTTCTTT; CDR3aa: CASSLDSLNTEAFF
abundance: .; j_gene: TRBJ1-1; v_gene: TRBV2; d_gene: TRBD1; CDR3nt: TGTGCCAGCAGTTCTTTAGGGGGCTCGAACACTGAAGCTTTCTTT; CDR3aa: CASSSLGGSNTEAFF
abundance: .; j_gene: TRBJ1-2; v_gene: TRBV19; d_gene: .; CDR3nt: TGTGCCAGTAGCGCGACCGGGGGATCGGATGGCTACACCTTC; CDR3aa: CASSATGGSDGYTF
abundance: .; j_gene: TRBJ2-2; v_gene: TRBV24-1; d_gene: .; CDR3nt: TGTGCCACCAGTATACGGGAGAGAGGGGAGCTGTTTTTT; CDR3aa: CATSIRERGELFF
abundance: .; j_gene: TRBJ2-3; v_gene: TRBV5-8; d_gene: .; CDR3nt: TGTGCCAGCAGCGAGCCGGGAGCGACAGATACGCAGTATTTT; CDR3aa: CASSEPGATDTQYF
abundance: .; j_gene: TRBJ2-7; v_gene: TRBV5-1; d_gene: .; CDR3nt: TGCGCCAGCAGCTTGGATCAGGGGATGACCTACGAGCAGTACTTC; CDR3aa: CASSLDQGMTYEQYF
abundance: .; j_gene: TRBJ1-2; v_gene: TRBV7-8; d_gene: TRBD1; CDR3nt: TGTGCCAGCAGCACCCGGGACAGGGTCGATGGCTACACCTTC; CDR3aa: CASSTRDRVDGYTF
abundance: .; j_gene: TRBJ1-6; v_gene: TRBV7-2; d_gene: .; CDR3nt: TGTGCCAGCAGCTTACTGGGTACGGGTGGTTCACCCCTCCACTTT; CDR3aa: CASSLLGTGGSPLHF
abundance: .; j_gene: TRBJ2-6; v_gene: TRBV3-1/TRBV3-2; d_gene: .; CDR3nt: TGTGCCAGCAGCCAAGATCTCGGTACAGCCTCATCCTCTGGGGCCAACGTCCTGACTTTC; CDR3aa: CASSQDLGTASSSGANVLTF
abundance: .; j_gene: TRBJ1-2; v_gene: TRBV4-1; d_gene: .; CDR3nt: TGCGCCAGCAGCCAAGACTATTCTCTTTTCCAATCGGATGGCTACACCTTC; CDR3aa: CASSQDYSLFQSDGYTF
abundance: .; j_gene: TRBJ1-3; v_gene: TRBV19; d_gene: .; CDR3nt: TGTGCCAGTAGCGAACCAGCGGCAGCTGGAAACACCATATATTTT; CDR3aa: CASSEPAAAGNTIYF
abundance: once; j_gene: TRBJ2-5; v_gene: TRBV11-2; d_gene: .; CDR3nt: TGTGCCAGCAGCCCGGGGGGCGGGGGTCAAGAGACCCAGTACTTC; CDR3aa: CASSPGGGGQETQYF
abundance: once; j_gene: TRBJ2-3; v_gene: TRBV6-5; d_gene: TRBD1; CDR3nt: TGTGCCAGCACGCGGGACAGGGGTCCAGATACGCAGTATTTT; CDR3aa: CASTRDRGPDTQYF